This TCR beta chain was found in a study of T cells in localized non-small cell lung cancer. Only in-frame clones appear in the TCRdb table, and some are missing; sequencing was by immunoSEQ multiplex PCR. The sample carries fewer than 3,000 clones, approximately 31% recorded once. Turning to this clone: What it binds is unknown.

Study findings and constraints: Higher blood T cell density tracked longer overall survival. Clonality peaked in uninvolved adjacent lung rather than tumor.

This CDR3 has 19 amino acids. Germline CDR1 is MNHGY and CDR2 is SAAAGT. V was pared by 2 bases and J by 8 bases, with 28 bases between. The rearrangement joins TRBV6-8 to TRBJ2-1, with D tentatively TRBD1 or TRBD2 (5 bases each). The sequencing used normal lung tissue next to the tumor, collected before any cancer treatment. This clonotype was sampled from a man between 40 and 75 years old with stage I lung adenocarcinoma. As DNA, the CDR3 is TGTGCCAGCAGTTACGAAGATCAAAAGCCGGGACCCTTCTCAGATGAGCAGTTCTTC. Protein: CASSYEDQKPGPFSDEQFF.